The sample holds a few counts of the clone carrying this T cell receptor beta chain. Its antigen remains unknown. This sample was taken from a study of T cells after posttransplantation cyclophosphamide. Data came from immunoSEQ multiplex PCR; TCRdb stores just in-frame clones and leaves some out. The repertoire holds under 35,000 clones, with around 90% as singletons. Overall study results and limits: Donor CD8+ memory clones often dominated recipient blood repertoires at later times. After PTCy, TRB diversity resembled that of CNI/methotrexate controls. Skin or GI-infiltrating T cells shared few TRB sequences with blood.

Trimming left V 3 bases short and J 8 bases short, with 11 bases between. Germline V lookup: CDR1 LNHDA, CDR2 SQIVND (reference sequence). The CDR3 consists of 13 residues. Cells defined as naive were viable CD3+CD4+ or CD3+CD8+ and CCR7+CD45RA+CD45RO-CD95-CD27+CD28+. The related graft donor's blood sample was taken on the day of bone marrow donation. The sequence derives from a woman aged 55 to 70 in good health, CMV-negative, and a related stem cell transplant donor. The sample comprised naive CD4+ T cells sorted from PBMCs. This chain connects TRBV19 to TRBJ2-1, with D hard to call. DNA for the CDR3: TGTGCCAGTAGTATCATCCCGGTAGATGAGCAGTTCTTC. This translates into CASSIIPVDEQFF.